This entry features one T cell receptor beta chain sequence. The target antigen is unknown. These data are taken from a study of response to subunit inactivated influenza vaccine. General study findings and limits: Each seasonal influenza vaccination, the authors suggested, recruits few new T cells.

Via MiXCR, TCRdb re-called the RT-PCR reads, giving one row per CDR3 protein. This repertoire shows hundreds of thousands of distinct CDR3 sequences, 15% to 20% found once; its top ten account for approximately 10%. This TCR derives from a man aged 45-65 years who received an inactivated influenza vaccine. This specimen was PBMCs from blood, taken 5 to 6 days after vaccination.

The CDR3 sequence is CASRPSGNDNEQFF. The CDR3 coding sequence is TGTGCCAGCAGGCCTAGCGGGAACGACAATGAGCAGTTCTTC. This chain connects TRBV7-9 to TRBJ2-1, with 9 nucleotides matching TRBD2. Germline trimming cut 6 bases from V and 5 bases from J; bases unmatched to any gene: 5. This CDR3 is 14 amino acids long. Germline-derived CDR1 and CDR2 are SEHNR and FQNEAQ (reference sequence). Full variable domain (outside the CDR3, taken from reference TRBV7-9 and TRBJ2-1): DTGVSQNPRHKITKRGQNVTFRCDPISEHNRLYWYRQTLGQGPEFLTYFQNEAQLEKSRLLSDRFSAERPKGSFSTLEIQRTEQGDSAMYLCASRPSGNDNEQFFGPGTRLTVL.